This T cell receptor beta chain emerged from a study of blood T cell repertoires in COVID-19. About the research overall: Material from acute and convalescent COVID-19 was sourced from the United States, Italy and Spain. PBMCs, B-cell-depleted T cells, or T cells provided the cDNA or gDNA that made up the material.

The authors' processing: Amplified reference gene primers provided the basis for estimating nucleated cell counts. Method: immunoSEQ multiplex PCR; TCRdb's copy keeps in-frame clones and lacks some. V and J calls and clone size are as listed in that table; D and trimming were resolved from the DNA. The table has around 300,000 clones, around 83% seen once. V lost 5 bases to trimming and J lost 7 bases, with 15 bases between them. Looked up from germline, CDR1 is LNHDA and CDR2 is SQIVND (reference sequence). This CDR3 is 15 amino acids long. The V call is TRBV19, the J call TRBJ1-6; TRBD1 might be the D (5 bases). The specimen sequenced was peripheral blood. The sequence derives from a man aged 25 to 40 with active or convalescent COVID-19. The CDR3 loop is CASSSRGRGNSPLHF. In nucleotides, the CDR3 is TGTGCCAGTAGTTCCCGGGGGAGGGGAAATTCACCCCTCCACTTT.